Detailed here is one TCR beta chain. This sample stems from a study of blood T cell repertoires in COVID-19. Overall study context: The United States, Italy and Spain were the sources of the acute and convalescent COVID-19 samples. PBMCs, B-cell-depleted T cells, or T cells provided the cDNA or gDNA that made up the material.

Per the authors' pipeline: Nucleated cell number was recorded as an estimate derived from reference gene primer amplification. Clones were sequenced by immunoSEQ multiplex PCR, and TCRdb holds only the in-frame ones, with some missing. The V and J calls and clone size come from that table; D and trimming were worked out from the DNA. The repertoire holds over 85,000 clones, with 85% as singletons. The CDR3 is 16 residues long. The V gene end was trimmed by 5 bases and the J gene end by 2 bases; junction bases not matched to a gene: 12. Germline V gene data show CDR1 as MDHEN and CDR2 as SYDVKM. Sequencing input: peripheral blood. The rearrangement uses TRBV28 and TRBJ2-7; 7 bases match TRBD2. The receptor was derived from an elderly man with acute or convalescent COVID-19. As DNA, the CDR3 is TGTGCCAGCAGTCTGCCTCTGGGGGGGTCGCCCTACGAGCAGTACTTC. Translation: CASSLPLGGSPYEQYF.